These T cell receptor beta chains were read from a single sample in a study of a mutant IDH1 vaccine in newly diagnosed glioma. Sequencing used immunoSEQ multiplex PCR; TCRdb keeps in-frame clones, though not all of them. The data hold tens of thousands of clones, with roughly four fifths observed a single time. Sequencing was performed on PBMCs, taken from a glioma patient treated with radiotherapy, temozolomide or both. The receptors originated from a woman between 50 and 59 years old with glioma. Both conserved end residues are part of each CDR3. A D gene is named only where the DNA matches it firmly. Only part of the rows carry a size: once, few, many, or a class if the clone is expanded.

NA	TRBJ1-4	TRBD1	TRBV2	CASKWGTDHEKLFF	TGTGCCAGCAAATGGGGGACAGACCATGAAAAACTGTTTTTT
NA	TRBJ2-2	TRBD1	TRBV7-8	CASKSGTGSNTGELFF	TGTGCCAGCAAATCCGGGACAGGCTCGAACACCGGGGAGCTGTTTTTT
NA	TRBJ1-4	NA	TRBV5-1	CASSFGTSNNEKLFF	TGCGCCAGCAGTTTCGGGACATCCAATAATGAAAAACTGTTTTTT
NA	TRBJ2-3	NA	TRBV11-2	CASSYGTAGTQYF	TGTGCCAGCAGCTACGGAACGGCGGGTACGCAGTATTTT
NA	TRBJ2-5	TRBD2	TRBV27	CASRLSGARETQYF	TGTGCCAGCAGGTTAAGCGGGGCGCGGGAGACCCAGTACTTC
NA	TRBJ2-7	NA	TRBV5-6	CASSSKYEQYF	TGTGCCAGCAGCTCAAAGTACGAGCAGTACTTC
NA	TRBJ1-2	NA	TRBV5-1	CASRSDTSSPGYTF	TGCGCCAGCAGATCGGACACCAGTTCTCCTGGCTACACCTTC
NA	TRBJ1-6	NA	TRBV6-6	CASSYLTGENSPLHF	TGTGCCAGCAGTTACTTGACAGGAGAGAATTCACCCCTCCACTTT
few	TRBJ2-7	NA	TRBV4-2	CASSQPGSSSYEQYF	TGTGCCAGCAGCCAGCCCGGTTCGAGCTCCTACGAGCAGTACTTC
NA	TRBJ2-7	NA	TRBV13	CASSLGGAGGRGSYEQYF	TGTGCCAGCAGCTTAGGGGGGGCAGGTGGCCGGGGCTCCTACGAGCAGTACTTC
once	TRBJ1-6	NA	TRBV27	CASTLDRYNSPLHF	TGTGCCAGCACCCTGGACAGATATAATTCACCCCTCCACTTT
NA	TRBJ1-5	NA	TRBV6-1	CASSGDPPRPQHF	TGTGCCAGCAGTGGGGACCCGCCAAGGCCCCAGCATTTT
NA	TRBJ1-1	NA	TRBV5-1	CASSLSGDTEAFF	TGCGCCAGCAGCTTGTCGGGTGACACTGAAGCTTTCTTT
NA	TRBJ1-1	NA	TRBV7-9	CASSFMFGESTKYTEAFF	TGTGCCAGCAGCTTTATGTTCGGGGAATCGACTAAGTACACTGAAGCTTTCTTT
NA	TRBJ1-4	TRBD1	TRBV7-9	CASSLGTGGEKLFF	TGTGCCAGCAGCTTAGGGACAGGGGGTGAAAAACTGTTTTTT
NA	TRBJ2-7	TRBD1	TRBV7-9	CASSRQGKDEQYF	TGTGCCAGCAGTCGACAGGGGAAAGACGAGCAGTACTTC
NA	TRBJ1-6	NA	TRBV15	CATSADRRNSPLHF	TGTGCCACCAGCGCGGACAGAAGAAATTCACCCCTCCACTTT
few	TRBJ1-1	NA	TRBV4-3	CASSQAPSSGWAEAFF	TGCGCCAGCAGCCAAGCCCCATCCTCAGGGTGGGCTGAAGCTTTCTTT
few	TRBJ1-1	NA	TRBV5-1	CASKDNTEAFF	TGCGCCAGCAAGGACAACACTGAAGCTTTCTTT
few	TRBJ1-1	NA	TRBV30	CAWIQKEAFF	TGTGCCTGGATCCAGAAGGAAGCTTTCTTT
NA	TRBJ2-5	NA	TRBV5-5	CASSPTGGPETQYF	TGTGCCAGCAGCCCGACCGGGGGGCCAGAGACCCAGTACTTC
NA	TRBJ1-1	NA	TRBV19	CASSIEGGKNTEAFF	TGTGCCAGTAGTATTGAGGGGGGCAAGAACACTGAAGCTTTCTTT
NA	TRBJ2-3	NA	TRBV23-1	CASSQSSDYKSTDTQYF	TGCGCCAGCAGTCAATCGTCGGACTATAAGAGCACAGATACGCAGTATTTT
NA	TRBJ1-6	NA	TRBV5-1	CASSRQTVGESNSPLHF	TGCGCCAGCAGCCGTCAAACCGTCGGTGAATCTAATTCACCCCTCCACTTT
NA	TRBJ2-7	NA	TRBV5-6	CASSLAVWQGRGEQYF	TGTGCCAGCAGCTTGGCGGTATGGCAGGGGCGGGGCGAGCAGTACTTC
NA	TRBJ1-6	TRBD1	TRBV5-4	CASSDGQAYNSPLHF	TGTGCCAGCAGCGACGGACAGGCCTATAATTCACCCCTCCACTTT
NA	TRBJ2-7	NA	TRBV11-2	CASSLAGDGVHEQYF	TGTGCCAGCAGCTTAGCCGGCGATGGAGTCCACGAGCAGTACTTC
NA	TRBJ1-4	NA	TRBV30	CAWSVLGGREKLFF	TGTGCCTGGAGTGTACTAGGGGGAAGAGAAAAACTGTTTTTT
NA	TRBJ1-5	NA	TRBV11-3	CASSFSPREPQHF	TGTGCCAGCAGCTTCAGCCCCCGGGAGCCCCAGCATTTT
NA	TRBJ2-7	NA	TRBV6-1	CASSEGGSYEQYF	TGTGCCAGCAGTGAGGGAGGATCCTACGAGCAGTACTTC
NA	TRBJ2-7	TRBD1	TRBV6-5	CASSSLGTGHYEQYF	TGTGCCAGCAGTTCCCTGGGGACAGGCCACTACGAGCAGTACTTC
NA	TRBJ2-2	NA	TRBV6-6	CASRELAYNTGELFF	TGTGCCAGCAGGGAGCTAGCGTATAACACCGGGGAGCTGTTTTTT
NA	TRBJ1-2	NA	TRBV4-3	CASSQYREGDYGYTF	TGCGCCAGCAGCCAGTACCGAGAAGGGGATTATGGCTACACCTTC
NA	TRBJ1-2	TRBD1	TRBV18	CASSPPDRVVGYTF	TGTGCCAGCTCACCACCGGACAGGGTGGTTGGCTACACCTTC
NA	TRBJ2-7	NA	TRBV14	CASSQDPGSSYEQYF	TGTGCCAGCAGCCAAGATCCGGGATCCTCCTACGAGCAGTACTTC
NA	TRBJ1-1	TRBD1	TRBV9	CASSSRDRVDAFF	TGTGCCAGCAGCTCCAGGGACAGGGTCGATGCTTTCTTT
NA	TRBJ1-2	TRBD1	TRBV18	CASSPRQGDGYTF	TGTGCCAGCTCACCAAGACAGGGAGATGGCTACACCTTC
NA	TRBJ1-1	NA	TRBV7-2	CASSSRQANTEAFF	TGTGCCAGCAGCTCTAGGCAGGCGAACACTGAAGCTTTCTTT
NA	TRBJ2-5	NA	TRBV5-6	CASSLQGSTQYF	TGTGCCAGCAGCTTGCAGGGCTCGACCCAGTACTTC
NA	TRBJ1-2	NA	TRBV7-2	CASSPGGGIGYTF	TGTGCCAGCAGCCCCGGGGGAGGGATCGGCTACACCTTC
NA	TRBJ1-2	NA	TRBV5-4	CASSLAGGSYGYTF	TGTGCCAGCAGCTTGGCCGGGGGGAGCTATGGCTACACCTTC